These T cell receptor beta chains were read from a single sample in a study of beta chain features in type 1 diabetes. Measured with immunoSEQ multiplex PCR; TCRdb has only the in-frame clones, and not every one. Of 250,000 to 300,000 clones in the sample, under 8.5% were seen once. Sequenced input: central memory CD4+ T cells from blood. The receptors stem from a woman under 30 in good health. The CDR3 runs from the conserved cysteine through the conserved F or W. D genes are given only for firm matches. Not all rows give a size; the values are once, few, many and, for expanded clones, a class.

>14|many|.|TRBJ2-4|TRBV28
CASSLGSMGDIQYF
TGTGCCAGCAGTTTAGGTAGTATGGGAGACATTCAGTACTTC
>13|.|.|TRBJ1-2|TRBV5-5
CASSFGGSYGYTF
TGTGCCAGCAGCTTCGGGGGCTCCTATGGCTACACCTTC
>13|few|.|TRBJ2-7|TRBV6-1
CASPGSTSYEQYF
TGTGCCAGCCCCGGATCCACTTCCTACGAGCAGTACTTC
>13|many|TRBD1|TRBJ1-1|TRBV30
CAWSADRGLEAFF
TGTGCCTGGAGTGCAGACAGGGGACTAGAAGCTTTCTTT
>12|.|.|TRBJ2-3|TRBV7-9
CASSLVGDTQYF
TGTGCCAGCAGCTTAGTTGGAGATACGCAGTATTTT
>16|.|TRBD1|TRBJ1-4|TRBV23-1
CASSQSTGNGGEKLFF
TGCGCCAGCAGTCAATCGACAGGGAACGGGGGTGAAAAACTGTTTTTT
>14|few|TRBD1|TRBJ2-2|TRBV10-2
CASRSQGVTGELFF
TGCGCCAGCAGATCGCAGGGGGTCACCGGGGAGCTGTTTTTT
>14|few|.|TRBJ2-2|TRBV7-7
CASSLAKNTGELFF
TGTGCCAGCAGCTTGGCGAAGAACACCGGGGAGCTGTTTTTT
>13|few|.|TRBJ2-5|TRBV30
CAWSVHGSETQYF
TGTGCCTGGAGTGTACACGGGAGCGAGACCCAGTACTTC
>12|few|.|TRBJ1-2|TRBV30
CACRWGHYGYTF
TGTGCCTGCCGATGGGGGCACTATGGCTACACCTTC
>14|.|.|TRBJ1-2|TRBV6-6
CASSPIPSRQAYTF
TGTGCCAGCAGTCCAATCCCCTCTAGACAGGCCTACACCTTC
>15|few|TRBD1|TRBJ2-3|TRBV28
CASSIYRGSTDTQYF
TGTGCCAGCAGTATTTACAGGGGTAGCACAGATACGCAGTATTTT
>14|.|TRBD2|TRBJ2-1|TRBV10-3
CAIRGTSGNNEQFF
TGTGCCATCAGAGGGACTAGCGGAAACAATGAGCAGTTCTTC
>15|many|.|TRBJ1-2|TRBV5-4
CASSLERPANYGYTF
TGTGCCAGCAGCTTGGAGCGTCCAGCTAACTATGGCTACACCTTC
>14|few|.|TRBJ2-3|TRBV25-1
CASSELGSTDTQYF
TGTGCCAGCAGTGAATTAGGCAGCACAGATACGCAGTATTTT
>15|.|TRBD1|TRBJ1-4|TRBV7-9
CASSYGQGGNEKLFF
TGTGCCAGCAGCTACGGACAGGGGGGCAATGAAAAACTGTTTTTT
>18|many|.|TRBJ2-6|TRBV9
CASSAQGQLRSGANVLTF
TGTGCCAGCAGCGCTCAAGGACAACTACGATCTGGGGCCAACGTCCTGACTTTC
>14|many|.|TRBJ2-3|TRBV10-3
CAISEPQGPDTQYF
TGTGCCATCAGTGAGCCCCAGGGGCCAGATACGCAGTATTTT
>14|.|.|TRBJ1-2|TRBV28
CASSLREFIYGYTF
TGTGCCAGCAGTTTACGGGAATTTATCTATGGCTACACCTTC
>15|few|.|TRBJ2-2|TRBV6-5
CASSSPGLKSGELFF
TGTGCCAGCAGTTCCCCGGGACTGAAGTCCGGGGAGCTGTTTTTT
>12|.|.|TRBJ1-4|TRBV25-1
CATRDGMKKLFF
TGTGCCACCCGGGACGGAATGAAAAAACTGTTTTTT
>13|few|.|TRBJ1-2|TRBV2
CASSVSNGYGYTF
TGTGCCAGCAGTGTATCGAACGGCTATGGCTACACCTTC
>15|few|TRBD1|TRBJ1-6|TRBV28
CASSLWDRGGSPLHF
TGTGCCAGCAGTTTATGGGACAGGGGCGGATCACCCCTCCACTTT
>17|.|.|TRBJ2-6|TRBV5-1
CASSIGTGYSGANVLTF
TGCGCCAGCAGCATAGGGACCGGATACTCTGGGGCCAACGTCCTGACTTTC
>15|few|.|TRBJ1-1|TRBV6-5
CASSSVRGVNTEAFF
TGTGCCAGCAGTTCTGTTAGGGGTGTGAACACTGAAGCTTTCTTT
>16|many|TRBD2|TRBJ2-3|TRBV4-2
CASSQDHLGGADTQYF
TGTGCCAGCAGCCAAGATCACCTCGGGGGGGCAGATACGCAGTATTTT
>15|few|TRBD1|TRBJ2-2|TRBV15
CATRETGAYTGELFF
TGTGCCACCAGGGAAACAGGGGCGTACACCGGGGAGCTGTTTTTT
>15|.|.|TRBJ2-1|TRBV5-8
CASSLLVLAGNEQFF
TGTGCCAGCAGCTTGCTCGTGTTAGCAGGCAATGAGCAGTTCTTC
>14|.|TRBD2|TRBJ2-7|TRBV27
CASSSGGSSYEQYF
TGTGCCAGCAGTTCCGGGGGGAGCTCCTACGAGCAGTACTTC
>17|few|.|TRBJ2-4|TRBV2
CASSIGLRFVGKNIQYF
TGTGCCAGCAGTATCGGCCTGCGGTTCGTAGGCAAAAACATTCAGTACTTC